This is a list of T cell receptor beta chains from one sample in a study of a mutant IDH1 vaccine in newly diagnosed glioma. Clones were read by immunoSEQ multiplex PCR, and TCRdb kept only the in-frame ones, dropping some. The sample contains 75,000 to 80,000 clones, roughly nine tenths of which appear only once. No antigen has been assigned to these receptors. The source material was PBMCs, sampled from a glioma patient whose treatment included an IDH1 peptide vaccine. The receptors stem from a woman in her forties or fifties with glioma. Both conserved end residues are part of each CDR3. The D gene is left open where the match is weak.

D: TRBD1; V: TRBV28; CDR3: CATSTGLSLAKNIQYF
D: .; V: TRBV28; CDR3: CASSFTFSGSYNEQFF
D: TRBD2; V: TRBV7-8; CDR3: CASSPGLAGEGHNEQFF
D: TRBD1; V: TRBV7-9; CDR3: CASSSQGTNTEAFF
D: TRBD1; V: TRBV5-1; CDR3: CASSPGTGGPGQPQHF
D: .; V: TRBV6-1; CDR3: CATEWTVNTEAFF
D: TRBD2; V: TRBV5-4; CDR3: CASSSLAGDYNEQFF
D: .; V: TRBV27; CDR3: CASSSPTGNTIYF
D: TRBD1; V: TRBV10-1; CDR3: CASRTGMNTEAFF
D: TRBD1; V: TRBV7-9; CDR3: CASSLDRTGGRDEQYF
D: .; V: TRBV7-9; CDR3: CASRGQEPSYEQYF
D: .; V: TRBV29-1; CDR3: CSVKGREKLFF
D: .; V: TRBV6-5; CDR3: CASRRKVTEAFF
D: TRBD2; V: TRBV27; CDR3: CASSPLAGGTQYF
D: .; V: TRBV7-9; CDR3: CASSPNQETQYF
D: TRBD2; V: TRBV6-5; CDR3: CASSYSGTKETQYF
D: .; V: TRBV14; CDR3: CASSQGPTGELFF
D: TRBD1; V: TRBV5-1; CDR3: CASKEGAVRETQYF
D: .; V: TRBV20-1; CDR3: CSARGPTEAFF
D: .; V: TRBV28; CDR3: CASSSTGYEQYF
D: TRBD1; V: TRBV7-9; CDR3: CASLRVEQGAEAFF
D: .; V: TRBV11-2; CDR3: CASSLDLSSLNTGELFF
D: TRBD2; V: TRBV18; CDR3: CASSPPGLAGLKNIQYF
D: .; V: TRBV27; CDR3: CASSRGRFQEKLFF
D: .; V: TRBV5-4; CDR3: CASSLGSGSRDTQYF
D: .; V: TRBV2; CDR3: CASSRFEGGGELFF
D: TRBD2; V: TRBV10-1; CDR3: CASSPLGTSGRETQYF
D: .; V: TRBV19; CDR3: CASSIQGGIKTQYF
D: .; V: TRBV7-9; CDR3: CASSLAGPYEQYF
D: .; V: TRBV9; CDR3: CASSVDVSGETQYF
D: .; V: TRBV5-4; CDR3: CASSSGESYGYTF